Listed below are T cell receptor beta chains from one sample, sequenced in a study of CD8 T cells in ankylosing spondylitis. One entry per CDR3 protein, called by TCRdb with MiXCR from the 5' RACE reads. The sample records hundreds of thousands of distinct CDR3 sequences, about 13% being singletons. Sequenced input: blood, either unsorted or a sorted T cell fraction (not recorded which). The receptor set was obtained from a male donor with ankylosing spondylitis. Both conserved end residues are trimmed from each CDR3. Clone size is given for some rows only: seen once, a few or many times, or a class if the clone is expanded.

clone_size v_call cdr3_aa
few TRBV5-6 ASSPDWVTDETNTGELF
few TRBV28 ASSFDVTYEQY
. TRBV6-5 ASSYRGLAYEQY
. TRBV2 ASNIQGALLSEAF
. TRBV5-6 ASSSPTGPQETQY
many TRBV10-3 AISDPDFGNEQF
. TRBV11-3 ASSLEGGLAGAQQF
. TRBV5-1 ASSPWGQGGGGYT
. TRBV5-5 ASSSHFPGQGAAGELF
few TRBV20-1 SARDRAGYEQY
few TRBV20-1 SAYGLAGAREQF
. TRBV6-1 ASKSGQRDQPQH
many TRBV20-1 SASKAGNPYEQY
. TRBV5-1 ASSAGRTSGANVLT
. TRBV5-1 ASSVGTSGSTSTQY
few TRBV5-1 ASSAPGTRSYNEQF
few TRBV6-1 ASRRDETQY
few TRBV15 ATSRDRLGSPSSYNSPLH
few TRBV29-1 SVEEGGAEQY
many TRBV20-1 SARVGRKQPQH
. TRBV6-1 ASQVPGTGNTIY
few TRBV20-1 SAPAASGIDGGELF
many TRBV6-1 ASSPGQGVSPLH
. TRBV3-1 ASSQVASGEQY
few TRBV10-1 ASSVDRAKNIQY
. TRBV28 ASSFTGGSKDTQY
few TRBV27 ASSHISSNQPQH
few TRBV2 ASSEFGLGYT
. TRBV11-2 ASSSLAGGPKTQY
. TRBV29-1 SVLGTSGMIQETQY
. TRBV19 ASRTVIANTGELF
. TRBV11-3 ASSSGDEQF
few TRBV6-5 ASSYGSGTLYNEQF
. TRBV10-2 ASSDPRTSGRNGSYNEQF